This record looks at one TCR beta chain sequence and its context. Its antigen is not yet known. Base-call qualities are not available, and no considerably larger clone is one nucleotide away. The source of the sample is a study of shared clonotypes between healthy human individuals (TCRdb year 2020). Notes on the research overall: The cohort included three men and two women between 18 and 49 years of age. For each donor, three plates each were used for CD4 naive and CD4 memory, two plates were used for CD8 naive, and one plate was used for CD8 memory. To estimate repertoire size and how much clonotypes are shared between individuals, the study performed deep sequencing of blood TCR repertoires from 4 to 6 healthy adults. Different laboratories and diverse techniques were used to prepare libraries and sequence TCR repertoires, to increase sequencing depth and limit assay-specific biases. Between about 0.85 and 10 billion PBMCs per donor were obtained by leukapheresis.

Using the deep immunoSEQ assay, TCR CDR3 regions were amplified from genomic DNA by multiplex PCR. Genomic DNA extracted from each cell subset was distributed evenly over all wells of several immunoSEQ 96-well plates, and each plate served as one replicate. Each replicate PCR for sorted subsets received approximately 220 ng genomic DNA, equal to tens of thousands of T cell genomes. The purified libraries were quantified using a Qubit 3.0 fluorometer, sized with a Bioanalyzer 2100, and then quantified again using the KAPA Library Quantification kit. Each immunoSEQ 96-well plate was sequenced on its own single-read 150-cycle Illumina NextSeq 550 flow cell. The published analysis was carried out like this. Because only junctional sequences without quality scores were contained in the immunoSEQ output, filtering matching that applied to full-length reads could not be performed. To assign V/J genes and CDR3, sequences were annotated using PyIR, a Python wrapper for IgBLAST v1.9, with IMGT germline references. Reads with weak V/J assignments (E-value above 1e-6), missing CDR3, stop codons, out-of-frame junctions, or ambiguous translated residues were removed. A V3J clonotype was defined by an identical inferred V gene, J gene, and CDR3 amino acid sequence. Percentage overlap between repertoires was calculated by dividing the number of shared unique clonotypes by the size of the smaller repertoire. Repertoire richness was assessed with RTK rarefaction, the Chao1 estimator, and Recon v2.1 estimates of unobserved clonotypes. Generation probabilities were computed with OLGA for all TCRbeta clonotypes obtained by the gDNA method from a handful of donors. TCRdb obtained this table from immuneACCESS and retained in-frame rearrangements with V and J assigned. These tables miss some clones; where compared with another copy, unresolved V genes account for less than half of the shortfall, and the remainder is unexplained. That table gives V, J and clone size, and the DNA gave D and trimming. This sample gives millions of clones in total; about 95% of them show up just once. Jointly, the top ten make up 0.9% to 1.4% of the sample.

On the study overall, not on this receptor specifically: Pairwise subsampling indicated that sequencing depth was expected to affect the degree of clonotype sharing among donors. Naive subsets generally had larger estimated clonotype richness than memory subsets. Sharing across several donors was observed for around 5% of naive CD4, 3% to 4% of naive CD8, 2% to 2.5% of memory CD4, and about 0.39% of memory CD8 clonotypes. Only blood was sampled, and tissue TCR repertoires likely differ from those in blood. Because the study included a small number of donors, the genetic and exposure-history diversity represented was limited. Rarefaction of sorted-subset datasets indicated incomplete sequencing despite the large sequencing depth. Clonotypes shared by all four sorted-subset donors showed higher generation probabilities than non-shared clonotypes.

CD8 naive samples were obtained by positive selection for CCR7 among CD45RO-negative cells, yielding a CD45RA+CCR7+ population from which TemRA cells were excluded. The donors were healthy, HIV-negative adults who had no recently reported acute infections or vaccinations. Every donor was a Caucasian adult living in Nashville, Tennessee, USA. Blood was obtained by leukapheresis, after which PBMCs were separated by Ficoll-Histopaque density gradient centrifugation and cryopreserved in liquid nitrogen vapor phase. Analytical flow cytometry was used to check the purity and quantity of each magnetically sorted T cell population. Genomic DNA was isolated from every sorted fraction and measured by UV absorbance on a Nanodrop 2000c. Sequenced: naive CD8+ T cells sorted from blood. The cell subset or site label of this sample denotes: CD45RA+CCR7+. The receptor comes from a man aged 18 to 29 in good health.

CDR3 region: CASSFRDLPLEQYF. The DNA is TGTGCCAGCAGCTTCCGGGATCTGCCCCTCGAGCAGTACTTC. The rearranged chain carries TRBV9 and TRBJ2-7; TRBD2 could be the D gene, as 5 bases match. According to the germline V gene, CDR1 reads SGDLS and CDR2 reads YYNGEE. Its CDR3 holds 14 amino acids, cysteine through phenylalanine. The entry retains the CDR3 DNA only, 42 bases that are in frame from base 1. The V and J ends are trimmed by 4 bases and 6 bases, leaving 17 bases between them.